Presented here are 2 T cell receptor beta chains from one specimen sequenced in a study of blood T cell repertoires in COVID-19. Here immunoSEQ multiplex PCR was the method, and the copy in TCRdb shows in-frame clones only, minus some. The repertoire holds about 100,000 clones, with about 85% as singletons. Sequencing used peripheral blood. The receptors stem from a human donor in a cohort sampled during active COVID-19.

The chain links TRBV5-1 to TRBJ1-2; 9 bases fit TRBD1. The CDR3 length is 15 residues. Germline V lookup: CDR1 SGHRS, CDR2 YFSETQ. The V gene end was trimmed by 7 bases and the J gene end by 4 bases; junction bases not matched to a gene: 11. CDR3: CASLSGTGSIYGYTF. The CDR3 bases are TGCGCCAGCCTCTCGGGGACAGGGTCTATCTATGGCTACACCTTC.

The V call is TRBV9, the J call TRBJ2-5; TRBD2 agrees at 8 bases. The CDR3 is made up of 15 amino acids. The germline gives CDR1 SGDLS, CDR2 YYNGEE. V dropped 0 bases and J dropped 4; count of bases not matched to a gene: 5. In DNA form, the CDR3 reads TGTGCCAGCAGCGTAGCGGGGGGGCGAGGAGAGACCCAGTACTTC. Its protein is CASSVAGGRGETQYF.